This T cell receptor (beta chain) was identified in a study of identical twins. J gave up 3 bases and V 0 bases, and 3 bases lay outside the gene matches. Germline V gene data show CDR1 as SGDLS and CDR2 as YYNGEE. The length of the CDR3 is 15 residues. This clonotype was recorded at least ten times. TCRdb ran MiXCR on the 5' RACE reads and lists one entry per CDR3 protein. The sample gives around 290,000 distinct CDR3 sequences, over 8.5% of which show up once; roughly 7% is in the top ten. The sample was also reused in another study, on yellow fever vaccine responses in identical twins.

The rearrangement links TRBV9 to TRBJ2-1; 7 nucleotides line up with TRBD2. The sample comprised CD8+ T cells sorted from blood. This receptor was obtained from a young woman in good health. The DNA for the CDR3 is TGTGCCAGCAGCGTAGAGGCTAGCGGCTACAATGAGCAGTTCTTC. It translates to CASSVEASGYNEQFF.